This T cell receptor (beta chain) was recorded in a study of blood T cell repertoires in COVID-19. The wider study: Whether acute or convalescent, the COVID-19 samples came from the United States, Italy and Spain.

This table comes from immunoSEQ multiplex PCR, and its TCRdb copy is limited to in-frame clones, with some not included. The sample consists of 200,000 or so clones, around 89% of them appearing once. The CDR3 is made up of 14 amino acids. Trimming pared 4 bases from V and 10 bases from J, leaving 14 bases between. Per germline, CDR1 LGHNA and CDR2 YSLEER. The clonotype originates from a woman in her twenties or thirties who had recovered from COVID-19. Specimen: PBMCs or T cells enriched from blood (not recorded which). The chain carries TRBV4-3 and TRBJ1-6; D might be TRBD1 (6 bases). CDR3 coding DNA: TGCGCCAGCAGCCTCGCACCAGGGGAATCACCCCTCCACTTT. Encoded protein: CASSLAPGESPLHF.